The rows below give T cell receptor beta chains drawn from one sample of a study of T cell repertoires in cytomegalovirus infection. TCRdb analysed the reads with MiXCR anew, one entry per CDR3 protein. The sample carries 450,000 to 550,000 distinct CDR3 sequences, 15% to 20% recorded once. The sequenced sample was CD8+ T cells from PBMCs. These receptors came from a human donor in good health (CMV status not recorded). Some clones in this sample may be carry-over from other donors' samples. CDR3s include the opening cysteine and the closing phenylalanine or tryptophan. The D gene is left open where the match is weak. Where a row states a size, it is once, few, many or the class of an expanded clone; other rows omit it.

clone_size j_call cdr3_length d_call v_call cdr3_nt cdr3_aa
many TRBJ1-2 16 . TRBV14 TGTGCCAGCAGCCAATTCCCGGGGCTAGAAACCAACGGCTACACCTTC CASSQFPGLETNGYTF
. TRBJ1-1 16 TRBD1 TRBV18 TGTGCCAGCTCACCAGGACAGGGAATTTCGAACACTGAAGCTTTCTTT CASSPGQGISNTEAFF
many TRBJ2-7 13 . TRBV7-9 TGTGCCAGCAGCTCGATGTTGAGGGGGGAGCAGTACTTC CASSSMLRGEQYF
many TRBJ2-1 16 TRBD1 TRBV7-6 TGTGCCAGCAGCCGTAGGACAGGCGGCTCCTACAATGAGCAGTTCTTC CASSRRTGGSYNEQFF
many TRBJ1-6 13 . TRBV7-8 TGTGCCAGCAGCTTAAAGGGGGACTCACCCCTCCACTTT CASSLKGDSPLHF
. TRBJ2-3 16 TRBD2 TRBV19 TGTGCCAGTAGTTCGGGACTAGCGGGGGAAACAGATACGCAGTATTTT CASSSGLAGETDTQYF
few TRBJ1-2 17 TRBD1 TRBV9 TGTGCCAGCAGCGCTCCCCTCGGACAGGGGAATCCCCAGAGCTACACCTTC CASSAPLGQGNPQSYTF
. TRBJ2-7 16 TRBD2 TRBV5-4 TGTGTCAGCAGCTTTACCGGGACTAGCGTTTCCTACGAGCAGTACTTC CVSSFTGTSVSYEQYF
many TRBJ2-3 16 . TRBV7-2 TGTGCCAGCAGCTTATCTGGCTTAGTATTGACAGATACGCAGTATTTT CASSLSGLVLTDTQYF
many TRBJ1-2 15 . TRBV7-8 TGTGCCAGCAGCTTAGTCCGGGGGCCTGACTATGGCTACACCTTC CASSLVRGPDYGYTF
. TRBJ2-1 15 TRBD2 TRBV25-1 TGTGCCAGCAGTCCTCGGACTAGCCGGGGAAATGAGCAGTTCTTC CASSPRTSRGNEQFF
many TRBJ2-1 14 . TRBV7-3 TGTGCCAGCAGCTTACTTGTCGGGGACTATGAGCAGTTCTTC CASSLLVGDYEQFF
many TRBJ2-1 18 . TRBV7-9 TGTGCCAGCAGCCACCCTCAGGGGGGCGGGGATTCCTACAATGAGCAGTTCTTC CASSHPQGGGDSYNEQFF
many TRBJ2-7 14 . TRBV4-2 TGTGCCAGCAGCCAAGATTGGGAGATCTACGAGCAGTACTTC CASSQDWEIYEQYF
. TRBJ2-5 15 TRBD1 TRBV7-9 TGTGCCAGCAGCTTAGTTGGGACAGGGACTGAGACCCAGTACTTC CASSLVGTGTETQYF
. TRBJ1-1 14 . TRBV6-5 TGTGCCAGCAGTCTCAGGACCGCGGACACTGAAGCTTTCTTT CASSLRTADTEAFF
. TRBJ2-7 15 TRBD1 TRBV4-1 TGCGCCAGCAGCCAAGTAGGGGGCAGCTCCTACGAGCAGTACTTC CASSQVGGSSYEQYF
many TRBJ1-5 14 . TRBV27 TGTGCCAGCAGCTCCGGGACGGTCAATCAGCCCCAGCATTTT CASSSGTVNQPQHF
few TRBJ1-4 16 TRBD1 TRBV30 TGTGCCTGGAGCGGGGACAGGGGGCGGGTGAATGAAAAACTGTTTTTT CAWSGDRGRVNEKLFF
few TRBJ2-2 14 TRBD2 TRBV14 TGTGCCAGCAGCCCCTGGGGGGGCACCGGGGAGCTGTTTTTT CASSPWGGTGELFF
. TRBJ2-4 14 . TRBV5-5 TGTGCCAGCAGCTTGGCAGCGAGCAAAAACATTCAGTACTTC CASSLAASKNIQYF
few TRBJ2-7 15 TRBD1 TRBV4-2 TGTGCCAGCAGCCACTCGTGGACAGGGATCTACGAGCAGTACTTC CASSHSWTGIYEQYF
. TRBJ2-7 14 . TRBV27 TGTGCCAGCAGTTCTTCAGCGGGCGGCTACGAGCAGTACTTC CASSSSAGGYEQYF
. TRBJ2-1 17 TRBD2 TRBV4-1 TGCGCCAGCAGCCAAGATGGTTTTGAGCGGGGGGACAATGAGCAGTTCTTC CASSQDGFERGDNEQFF
many TRBJ2-2 15 . TRBV6-2/TRBV6-3 TGTGCCAGCCTCGGGCGGGGCGCAGGCACCGGGGAGCTGTTTTTT CASLGRGAGTGELFF
many TRBJ2-1 13 . TRBV7-9 TGTGCCAGCAGCCCAGCTAGCGCCGATGAGCAGTTCTTC CASSPASADEQFF
. TRBJ1-1 14 . TRBV4-1 TGCGCCAGCAGCCAGAGAGAAATGAACACTGAAGCTTTCTTT CASSQREMNTEAFF
. TRBJ2-5 14 . TRBV5-1 TGCGCCAGCAGCCCCGGCTGGGGGCCGGAGACCCAGTACTTC CASSPGWGPETQYF
. TRBJ1-4 16 . TRBV25-1 TGTGCCAGCAGTGAAAGTAGGAGTATCGCTAATGAAAAACTGTTTTTT CASSESRSIANEKLFF
many TRBJ2-3 16 TRBD2 TRBV4-1 TGCGCCAGCAGCCAAGGGGCTAGCGGTCCCACAGATACGCAGTATTTT CASSQGASGPTDTQYF
. TRBJ2-7 15 TRBD1 TRBV9 TGTGCCAGCAGCGCAGGTCCCGGGACAGGATCCGAGCAGTACTTC CASSAGPGTGSEQYF
few TRBJ1-4 14 . TRBV10-3 TGTGCCATCAGCGGACCCCATTTTCGGGAAAAACTGTTTTTT CAISGPHFREKLFF
. TRBJ2-6 17 TRBD2 TRBV5-3 TGTGCCAGCAGCCCGGCGCGGGGGGGCTCTGGGGCCAACGTCCTGACTTTC CASSPARGGSGANVLTF
. TRBJ2-5 13 . TRBV7-7 TGTGCCAGCAGCGCCTCATCGCAAGAGACCCAGTACTTC CASSASSQETQYF
. TRBJ1-1 21 . TRBV19 TGTGCCAGTAGTATAGATCCCCATGCTCCCCGCAGGGCTACAATGAACACTGAAGCTTTCTTT CASSIDPHAPRRATMNTEAFF
many TRBJ2-7 14 . TRBV23-1 TGCGCCAGCAGTCACTGGACAGCTCCCTACGAGCAGTACTTC CASSHWTAPYEQYF
few TRBJ2-7 14 . TRBV5-1 TGCGCCAGCAGCTTCCGGGGGCGCTGGGAGGAGCAGTACTTC CASSFRGRWEEQYF
. TRBJ1-3 15 . TRBV13 TGTGCCAGCAGCTCGGCTCTCGAGCTGGGAAACACCATATATTTT CASSSALELGNTIYF
few TRBJ2-2 19 . TRBV19 TGTGCCAGTAGTATAGCGGCAGGGATCCCGGAATTGGACACCGGGGAGCTGTTTTTT CASSIAAGIPELDTGELFF
many TRBJ2-6 18 TRBD1 TRBV28 TGTGCCAGCAGCCCACCCGGACAGGGGCTAACTGGGGCCAACGTCCTGACTTTC CASSPPGQGLTGANVLTF
. TRBJ2-1 14 TRBD1 TRBV7-9 TGTGCCAGCAGCTCCTTTGGACAGGACAATGAGCAGTTCTTC CASSSFGQDNEQFF
many TRBJ2-7 17 . TRBV6-5 TGTGCCAGCAGTTACTCGGGGGCCCCGGAAGAGGGCTACGAGCAGTACTTC CASSYSGAPEEGYEQYF
. TRBJ2-2 16 TRBD1 TRBV28 TGTGCCAGCAGGCCAGGGGACAGGGAGCACACCGGGGAGCTGTTTTTT CASRPGDREHTGELFF
many TRBJ2-1 12 . TRBV6-2/TRBV6-3 TGTGCCAGCAGTTACTCGAGCGGTCATCTGTTCTTC CASSYSSGHLFF
. TRBJ1-2 16 TRBD1 TRBV7-9 TGTGCCAGCAGCTCAAGACAGGGGGGAAGGTATTATGGCTACACCTTC CASSSRQGGRYYGYTF
many TRBJ2-1 12 . TRBV7-2 TGTGCCAGCAGCTGGACTAACAATGAGCAGTTCTTC CASSWTNNEQFF
few TRBJ1-1 15 TRBD1 TRBV3-1 TGTGCCAGCAGCACAGGGGGCGAAGGGGTCACTGAAGCTTTCTTT CASSTGGEGVTEAFF
. TRBJ2-3 13 TRBD2 TRBV20-1 TGCAGTGCTTGGGGGGGTAGCTCAATGGAGCAGTATTTT CSAWGGSSMEQYF
few TRBJ1-2 16 TRBD1 TRBV9 TGTGCCAGCAGCGCCTCCGGGACAGGGGGCGCCTATGGCTACACCTTC CASSASGTGGAYGYTF
. TRBJ1-2 13 . TRBV9 TGTGCCAGCGGCCGGGGGGGAGCTTATGGCTACACCTTC CASGRGGAYGYTF
many TRBJ2-1 15 . TRBV7-9 TGTGCCAGCAGCTTAATCAGGGGTGATTACAATGAGCAGTTCTTC CASSLIRGDYNEQFF
few TRBJ2-5 16 TRBD2 TRBV5-1 TGCGCCAGCAGCTTGGCCGGACTAGCGGCCCAAGAGACCCAGTACTTC CASSLAGLAAQETQYF
. TRBJ1-4 15 . TRBV24-1 TGTGCCACCAGAGTGGTTGGCGACGGGAATGAAAAACTGTTTTTT CATRVVGDGNEKLFF